What follows are 2 T cell receptor beta chains derived from one specimen sequenced in a study of blood T cell repertoires in COVID-19 (dated by TCRdb to the early 2020s). Library preparation was by the immunoSEQ multiplex PCR assay. The clones in this table, taken by TCRdb from immuneACCESS, are in-frame only. Not every clone is retained; where verified, under half of the shortfall comes from an unresolved V gene, and the cause of the rest is unknown. For this sample the table gives roughly 290,000 clones, of which approximately 83% were detected only once. The ten biggest clones cover more than 2% of the sample. The sample taken for sequencing was PBMCs or T cells enriched from blood (not recorded which). The receptors come from a man in his thirties or forties who had recovered from COVID-19.

The genes are TRBV19 and TRBJ1-2, with D possibly TRBD1 on 5 matching bases. Germline-derived CDR1 and CDR2 are LNHDA and SQIVND (reference sequence). This CDR3 region has 13 residues. Trimming cost V 4 bases and J 4 bases, with 10 bases left between them. The CDR3 loop reads CASSTQGSYGYTF. The DNA for the CDR3 is TGTGCCAGTAGTACTCAGGGATCCTATGGCTACACCTTC.

The chain recombines TRBV24-1 with TRBJ1-2, with 8 bases lining up with TRBD1. After removal of 5 bases from V and 4 bases from J, the junction contained 8 bases not matched to a gene. The germline gives CDR1 KGHDR, CDR2 SFDVKD. The CDR3 runs to 15 residues. CDR3 coding DNA: TGTGCCACCAGTGGGACGGACAGGGCTAGCTATGGCTACACCTTC. As protein: CATSGTDRASYGYTF.